The 26 T cell receptor beta chains below come from one sample, sequenced in a study of T cell responses to AZD1222 COVID-19 vaccine. Produced via immunoSEQ multiplex PCR; TCRdb's table is partial and in-frame only. The table records nearly 90,000 clones, roughly 90% of them present only once. The material was peripheral blood, obtained 28 days after the second AZD1222 dose. The receptors come from an adult who received the AZD1222 COVID-19 vaccine.

The chain has TRBV2 and TRBJ2-7, with a tentative D call TRBD1 (6 bases). Germline V gene data show CDR1 as SNHLY and CDR2 as FYNNEI. V was shortened by 7 bases and J by 3 bases, with 10 bases between the two germline ends. The CDR3 loop spans 12 amino acids. The CDR3 DNA follows: TGTGCCAGCAAATTACAGGGCTACGAGCAGTACTTC. The encoded protein is CASKLQGYEQYF.

This rearrangement joins TRBV10-2 to TRBJ1-1; D is ambiguous. The germline CDR1 and CDR2 sequences are WSHSY and SAAADI. V dropped 7 bases and J dropped 1 base, with 16 bases sitting between them. The CDR3 spans 15 residues. The CDR3 nucleotides are TGCGCCAGCACCCGGGGATTTAGGCAGAACACTGAAGCTTTCTTT. It translates to CASTRGFRQNTEAFF.

The chain carries TRBV3-1 (or the pseudogene TRBV3-2) and TRBJ2-5; D gene unclear. The V end was cut by 3 bases, the J end by 5 bases, with 13 bases between. Per the germline V gene, CDR1 is LGHDT and CDR2 is YNNKEL (reference sequence). CDR3 length: 14 amino acids. The DNA for the CDR3 is TGTGCCAGCAGCCAGATGGGAAAGGGTGAGACCCAGTACTTC. Its protein product is CASSQMGKGETQYF.

V usage is TRBV19 and J usage is TRBJ1-2; a weak D match, TRBD1 (5 bases). The CDR3 consists of 15 residues. Trimming left V 3 bases short and J 7 bases short, with 18 bases between. Germline CDR1 LNHDA, CDR2 SQIVND (reference sequence). The CDR3 DNA reads as TGTGCCAGTAGTATCGTAGTATTCGGGGCGGGTGGCTACACCTTC. Its translation: CASSIVVFGAGGYTF.

The chain combines TRBV5-1 with TRBJ2-5; 9 positions match TRBD2. The junction had 12 bases not matched to a gene; V was cut back by 7 bases and J by 5 bases. CDR3 length: 15 amino acids. Germline V CDR1 and CDR2: SGHRS, YFSETQ. This CDR3 reads CASCRASGTGETQYF. CDR3 nucleotides: TGCGCCAGCTGCAGGGCTAGCGGGACCGGGGAGACCCAGTACTTC.

The V gene is TRBV5-1, the J gene TRBJ1-1; perhaps TRBD1 as D (5 bases). V shed 0 bases and J shed 3 bases, with 12 bases lying between them. The CDR3 contains 15 residues. CDR1 and CDR2 from the germline V gene are SGHRS and YFSETQ. For the CDR3, the DNA is TGCGCCAGCAGCTTGGTGGTGGGAGGGGACACTGAAGCTTTCTTT. Protein: CASSLVVGGDTEAFF.

The V call is TRBV6-5, the J call TRBJ1-2; no firm D call. Germline CDR1 is MNHEY and CDR2 is SVGAGI. The CDR3 runs to 13 residues. Trimming left V 10 bases short and J 1 base short, with 13 bases between. The CDR3 DNA follows: TGTGCCACCCGCGCGAGGGATAACTATGGCTACACCTTC. Its translation: CATRARDNYGYTF.

The V and J genes are TRBV3-1 (or the pseudogene TRBV3-2) and TRBJ1-2, with D unclear. CDR1 and CDR2 from the germline V gene are LGHDT and YNNKEL (reference sequence). The CDR3 is 15 amino acids. Trimming left V 1 base short and J 8 bases short, with 17 bases between. The CDR3 spells CASSQAAGGREGYTF. DNA of the CDR3: TGTGCCAGCAGCCAAGCAGCGGGAGGGCGGGAAGGCTACACCTTC.

The chain uses TRBV15 and TRBJ1-2, with D hard to call. V was clipped by 5 bases and J by 7 bases, with 11 bases between them. Germline V gene data show CDR1 as LNHNV and CDR2 as YYDKDF (reference sequence). This CDR3 region has 12 residues. The CDR3 nucleotides are TGTGCCACCAGCTCCCGGAGGCGTGGCTACACCTTC. It specifies CATSSRRRGYTF.

The rearrangement uses TRBV5-8 and TRBJ1-1, with D maybe TRBD1 (6 bases). The V gene lost 6 bases and the J gene lost 7 bases, with 13 bases spanning the gap. Germline CDR1 SGHTS, CDR2 YDEGEE. This CDR3 comprises 12 residues. The CDR3 spells CASKQGILEAFF. The CDR3 region has the DNA TGTGCCAGCAAACAGGGAATTCTTGAAGCTTTCTTT.

V is TRBV9 and J is TRBJ2-1; 7 bases align to TRBD1. V gave up 3 bases and J gave up 4 bases; unmatched junction bases: 4. Germline V gives CDR1 SGDLS, CDR2 YYNGEE. CDR3 size: 14 residues. CDR3 DNA: TGTGCCAGCAGCGACGGGACAGCTTACAATGAGCAGTTCTTC. Translating gives CASSDGTAYNEQFF.

The chain carries TRBV24-1 and TRBJ1-5; D ambiguous. The CDR3 extends over 14 amino acids. V was shortened by 5 bases and J by 1 base, with 8 bases between the two germline ends. The germline CDR1 and CDR2 sequences are KGHDR and SFDVKD. DNA of the CDR3: TGTGCCACCAGTGGGCCCCTCAGCAATCAGCCCCAGCATTTT. Translating gives CATSGPLSNQPQHF.

The chain carries TRBV30 and TRBJ2-3, with D perhaps TRBD2 (6 bases). Germline-derived CDR1 and CDR2 are GTSNPN and SVGIG (reference sequence). The CDR3 sequence is 15 residues long. V was clipped by 0 bases and J by 6 bases, with 16 bases between them. CDR3 residues: CAWSVLGAGRDTQYF. CDR3 nucleotides: TGTGCCTGGAGTGTACTCGGAGCGGGTCGCGATACGCAGTATTTT.

V gene TRBV2 combines with J gene TRBJ1-2; D remains ambiguous. The CDR3 is made up of 11 amino acids. V lost 2 bases and J lost 4, with 2 bases in between. Germline loops: CDR1 SNHLY, CDR2 FYNNEI. The DNA for the CDR3 is TGTGCCAGCAGTGAAAGCTATGGCTACACCTTC. This encodes CASSESYGYTF.

The V and J genes are TRBV6-5 and TRBJ2-1; TRBD2 agrees at 15 bases. Unmatched junction bases numbered 1, after V lost 6 bases and J lost 4 bases. In germline, CDR1 is MNHEY, CDR2 SVGAGI. The CDR3 has 15 residues. CDR3 sequence: CASRGLAGGYNEQFF. The CDR3 DNA reads TGTGCCAGCAGGGGACTAGCGGGGGGATACAATGAGCAGTTCTTC.

This clone was detected a few times. The rearrangement joins TRBV19 to TRBJ1-5; a weak D match, TRBD1 (5 bases). CDR1 and CDR2 from the germline V gene are LNHDA and SQIVND (reference sequence). This CDR3 region has 12 residues. V lost 9 bases, J lost 0 bases, and 6 bases lay in between. The CDR3 DNA follows: TGTGCCAGCAGGGATAGCAATCAGCCCCAGCATTTT. Its protein product is CASRDSNQPQHF.

V and J are TRBV2 and TRBJ1-6; D perhaps matches TRBD1 (5 bases). V was trimmed by 3 bases and J by 10 bases, leaving 13 bases between them. Per germline, CDR1 SNHLY and CDR2 FYNNEI. The CDR3 is 14 residues long. DNA for the CDR3: TGTGCCAGCAGTGACGAGGGGAGAAGATCACCCCTCCACTTT. Translated: CASSDEGRRSPLHF.

This rearrangement joins TRBV15 to TRBJ1-5, with 7 positions matching TRBD1. Germline-derived CDR1 and CDR2 are LNHNV and YYDKDF (reference sequence). J was trimmed by 4 bases and V by 5 bases; bases with no gene match: 5. This CDR3 has 14 amino acids. The CDR3 region has the DNA TGTGCCACCAGCGTACAGGGGTGGAATCAGCCCCAGCATTTT. Protein: CATSVQGWNQPQHF.

The V call is TRBV6-5, the J call TRBJ2-5; the D gene is possibly TRBD2 (6 bases). V was shortened by 5 bases and J by 7 bases, with 11 bases between the two germline ends. Germline V gives CDR1 MNHEY, CDR2 SVGAGI. The CDR3 is 12 residues long. CDR3 amino acids: CASSRLDLTQYF. CDR3 DNA sequence: TGTGCCAGCAGTAGACTAGATTTGACCCAGTACTTC.

The chain combines TRBV2 with TRBJ1-5; D not certain. Trimming took 4 bases from V and 3 from J, leaving 4 bases between them. CDR1 is SNHLY and CDR2 is FYNNEI in the germline V gene. The CDR3 totals 12 residues. The CDR3 nucleotides read TGTGCCAGCAGTGGGTACAATCAGCCCCAGCATTTT. Its translation: CASSGYNQPQHF.

This sequence joins TRBV30 and TRBJ1-1; 8 bases match TRBD1. J gave up 0 bases and V 8 bases, and 5 bases lay outside the gene matches. In germline, CDR1 is GTSNPN, CDR2 SVGIG (reference sequence). This CDR3 region has 13 residues. The CDR3 region is CARQTGVNTEAFF. CDR3 DNA: TGTGCCCGGCAGACAGGGGTGAACACTGAAGCTTTCTTT.

This chain connects TRBV29-1 to TRBJ1-2, with 7 bases aligning to TRBD1. There are 13 residues in the CDR3. Germline V CDR1 and CDR2: SQVTM, ANQGSEA. Trimming took 1 base from V and 4 from J; bases not matched to a gene: 3. This chain's CDR3 is CSVEGRTGYGYTF. The DNA of the CDR3 is TGCAGCGTTGAAGGACGGACAGGCTATGGCTACACCTTC.

This chain connects TRBV6-5 to TRBJ1-5; no definite D call. Germline V gene sequence: CDR1 MNHEY, CDR2 SVGAGI. Deletions cut 0 bases from V and 1 base from J, with 4 bases between. This CDR3 region has 14 residues. The CDR3 sequence is CASSYSPSNQPQHF. The CDR3 nucleotides are TGTGCCAGCAGTTACTCGCCCAGCAATCAGCCCCAGCATTTT.

The chain is built from TRBV11-2 and TRBJ1-3; 9 bases map to TRBD1. In germline, CDR1 is SGHAT, CDR2 FQNNGV. V shed 5 bases and J 16 bases; nucleotides not matched to a gene: 15. The CDR3 extends over 14 amino acids. The CDR3 DNA reads as TGTGCCAGCAGCCGAAAGGAGGGGACAGGGTTTTGGTATTTT. Protein sequence: CASSRKEGTGFWYF.

The J gene is TRBJ1-2, the V gene TRBV9; 9 bases map to TRBD1. CDR1 and CDR2 (germline): SGDLS, YYNGEE. The ends lost 2 bases at V and 7 bases at J; junction bases unmatched: 6. The CDR3 is 14 residues long. The CDR3 DNA reads TGTGCCAGCAGCGTCCAGGACAGGGGTAGTGGCTACACCTTC. It codes for CASSVQDRGSGYTF.

The J gene is TRBJ1-3, the V gene TRBV7-6; unclear D gene. Germline CDR1 reads SGHVS; CDR2 reads FNYEAQ. The V and J ends lost 1 base and 2 bases respectively, with 9 bases between them. This CDR3 has 15 amino acids. CDR3 residues: CASSLDPGTGNTIYF. The CDR3 bases are TGTGCCAGCAGCTTAGACCCAGGTACTGGAAACACCATATATTTT.